These 11 T cell receptor beta chains share one sample of origin, sequenced in a study of regulatory T cells in long-lasting Graves disease. Time point indicated: persistent/refractory GD, antithyroid drugs over 5 years with positive TRAb. PBMC RNA served as the TCR library source. Library construction for TCR beta used iRepertoire HTBI primers and Arm-PCR of CDR3 regions. One entry per CDR3 protein, called by TCRdb with MiXCR from the multiplex PCR reads. The sample has around 450,000 distinct CDR3 sequences; 20% to 25% are singletons. This sample comprised peripheral blood mononuclear cells (PBMCs), obtained when the disease was refractory, from a patient treated with antithyroid drugs. These receptors were collected from a female donor with Graves disease.

This clonotype was counted between two and nine times. This chain connects TRBV20-1 to TRBJ2-7, with 8 bases matching TRBD2. V was pared by 2 bases and J by 5 bases, with 14 bases of the junction left unmatched. From germline, CDR1 is DFQATT and CDR2 SNEGSKA (reference sequence). The CDR3 runs to 16 residues. The CDR3 DNA reads TGCAGTGCTAGAAAAGAGGGGGGGGCGGGGGGACACGAGCAGTACTTC. Its protein is CSARKEGGAGGHEQYF.

The gene calls are TRBV12-3 or TRBV12-4 and TRBJ2-3; D possibly corresponds to TRBD2 (5 bases). The V and J ends lost 6 bases and 5 bases respectively, with 15 bases between them. The CDR3 length is 14 residues. The CDR3 DNA follows: TGTGCCAGCAGACTCACTAGTAGGGTAGATACGCAGTATTTT. This codes for CASRLTSRVDTQYF.

The chain joins TRBV7-6 to TRBJ2-5; D perhaps matches TRBD2 (5 bases). From germline, CDR1 is SGHVS and CDR2 FNYEAQ. The ends were cut back, 5 bases at V and 7 bases at J, with 26 bases in the middle. The CDR3 loop spans 17 amino acids. CDR3 region: CASSPEGRATQSGTQYF. The DNA of the CDR3 is TGTGCCAGCAGCCCAGAGGGCCGCGCGACCCAAAGCGGGACCCAGTACTTC.

This clonotype was counted between two and nine times. V is TRBV6-5 and J is TRBJ2-7; 9 nucleotides align to TRBD1. V lost 4 bases and J lost 5; bases outside the gene matches: 3. Germline values: CDR1 MNHEY, CDR2 SVGAGI. This CDR3 is built from 13 residues. CDR3 sequence: CASSWTGDHEQYF. Here the CDR3 DNA reads TGTGCCAGCAGTTGGACAGGGGACCACGAGCAGTACTTC.

There are many counts of this clonotype. The chain employs TRBV28 and TRBJ2-5; D is unresolved. Germline assignment: CDR1 MDHEN and CDR2 SYDVKM. This CDR3 is 14 amino acids long. V was pared by 2 bases and J by 0 bases, with 7 bases between. Here the CDR3 reads CASSLGPDQETQYF. CDR3 DNA sequence: TGTGCCAGCAGTTTAGGGCCGGACCAAGAGACCCAGTACTTC.

In this sample, this clonotype turned up many times. The rearrangement links TRBV6-9 to TRBJ1-4, with D unresolved. Looked up from germline, CDR1 is MNHGY and CDR2 is SVAAGI. Trimming removed 4 bases from V and 4 bases from J, with 7 bases in between. The CDR3 runs to 13 residues. The DNA of the CDR3 is TGTGCCAGCAGTTTGGGTCTTAATGAAAAACTGTTTTTT. The encoded protein is CASSLGLNEKLFF.

This chain connects TRBV9 to TRBJ1-1; D remains unclear. Between the trimmed V and J ends, which lost 4 bases and 1 base, there was a span of 11 bases. CDR3 length: 14 amino acids. Germline-derived CDR1 and CDR2 are SGDLS and YYNGEE. CDR3 loop: CASSPGDWNTEAFF. Here the CDR3 DNA reads TGTGCCAGCAGCCCCGGAGACTGGAACACTGAAGCTTTCTTT. Drawing the rest from reference TRBV9 and TRBJ1-1, the complete variable domain is DSGVTQTPKHLITATGQRVTLRCSPRSGDLSVYWYQQSLDQGLQFLIQYYNGEERAKGNILERFSAQQFPDLHSELNLSSLELGDSALYFCASSPGDWNTEAFFGQGTRLTVV.

The V call is TRBV5-5, the J call TRBJ2-7; TRBD2 matches at 10 bases. Trimming removed 4 bases from V and 2 bases from J; junction bases left unmatched: 9. The CDR3 consists of 16 residues. Germline lookup yields CDR1 SGHKS and CDR2 YYEKEE (reference sequence). The CDR3 coding sequence is TGTGCCAGCAGCCCGAGGACTAGCGGAACCACCTACGAGCAGTACTTC. This translates into CASSPRTSGTTYEQYF.

In this sample, this clonotype turned up many times. The chain is built from TRBV28 and TRBJ2-7, with a possible D match to TRBD1 (6 bases). CDR3 length: 13 residues. The V gene's germline CDR1 is MDHEN and CDR2 SYDVKM. Between the trimmed V and J ends, which lost 6 bases and 4 bases, there was a span of 13 bases. The CDR3 bases are TGTGCCAGCAGCCCCGGGACAAATTACGAGCAGTACTTC. Translating gives CASSPGTNYEQYF.

There are many counts of this clonotype. The chain employs TRBV12-3 or TRBV12-4 and TRBJ1-6; 7 bases fit TRBD1. The V gene end was trimmed by 6 bases and the J gene end by 0 bases; junction bases not matched to a gene: 5. The length of the CDR3 is 16 residues. This CDR3 reads CASRVDRVSYNSPLHF. CDR3 DNA sequence: TGTGCCAGCAGAGTTGACAGGGTCTCCTATAATTCACCCCTCCACTTT.

This clonotype was observed many times. The chain is built from TRBV7-2 and TRBJ2-7; 11 nucleotides line up with TRBD2. This CDR3 comprises 16 residues. CDR1 SGHTA and CDR2 FQGNSA come from the germline V gene. V lost 1 base to trimming and J lost 2 bases; unmatched junction nucleotides: 4. The CDR3 DNA sequence: TGTGCCAGCAGCTTAGGACTAGCGGGAACCCCCTACGAGCAGTACTTC. This encodes CASSLGLAGTPYEQYF.